This T cell receptor beta chain was found in a study of blood T cells in healthy people across ages (dated by TCRdb to about 2015). Concerning the study at large: In model experiments, roughly one uniquely barcoded TCR beta cDNA molecule per two T cells was captured by template switching. The study measured age-related changes in TCR beta repertoire diversity using deep sequencing normalized with unique cDNA molecular identifiers. To avoid experimental bias, donors of different ages were spread randomly across the sequencing lanes. The donors were split into four age groups: young (average about 16 years), middle-aged (about 40), aged (62) and long-lived (roughly 88). Using the same blood draw, the study looked at two additional independent replicas of 1 million unique cDNA reads for two donors, one aged 18 to 29 and the other aged 80 or older. Results the study describes overall, beyond this receptor: Conclusive comparison of naive and antigen-experienced compartments was prevented by the profiling of bulk unsorted PBMCs. Because donor CMV infection status was unknown, age-related changes in expanded clonotypes were potentially confounded. Observed TCR beta diversity per million T cells fell roughly linearly with age, and a significant reduction was already apparent by age around 36. Compared with the aged group, more naive CD4+ T cells, fewer expanded clones and increased TCR diversity were shown by the long-lived group, suggesting age selection. Observed TCR beta diversity correlated strongly with the percentage of naive T cells measured by flow cytometry. Estimates of total diversity based on one million sequenced T cells were regarded as lower bounds and as underestimates.

Library preparation employed 5' RACE. TCRdb shows the sequencer as Illumina HiSeq 2500. A second about 7 to 11 cycle PCR used a sample-barcoded 5' primer and a J-beta primer mix. A unique molecular identifier was introduced onto each TCR beta cDNA molecule by a template-switch 5' adaptor carrying 12 random nucleotides. Each sample yielded at least 2.5 million CDR3-containing paired-end reads. All of the RNA was converted into first-strand cDNA using the Mint cDNA synthesis kit, with a TRBC-specific oligonucleotide serving as the primer. All cDNA was treated with uracil-DNA glycosylase and then went through a first 18-cycle PCR with the universal primers M1SS and BC2_uni_R. On the study's bioinformatics: For normalization, 1 million high-quality reads, each with a distinct molecular identifier, were randomly selected from each sample. Instead of being binned into consensus sequences, reads that shared molecular identifiers were thrown out. CDR3 identification, clonotype clustering and error correction used MiTCR with a Q25 quality threshold and the strictest error-elimination algorithm. A nonparametric unseen species model using Euler transformation provided a lower-bound estimate of total TCR beta diversity. TCRdb trimmed public reads at Q25 via fastp, called clones via MiXCR and kept in-frame beta chains. All rows with the same CDR3 protein become a single entry with the most common DNA and genes. These V and J calls rely on TCRdb rather than the paper's analysis. The sample has almost 1 million distinct CDR3 sequences on record, roughly 51% of them singletons. Clones ranked in the top ten supply about a fifth of the sample.

Systemically healthy Caucasian individuals from Russia, some 40 in total and aged about 6 to 95 years, were included as donors. Each donor gave ten milliliters of peripheral blood, collected into EDTA-treated Vacutainer tubes. Ficoll-Paque density-gradient centrifugation was used to isolate PBMCs, with at least 6 million obtained per sample. Trizol reagent was used to extract total RNA from the PBMCs, yielding at least 6 micrograms per sample. The percentages of naive CD45RAhigh/CD27high T cells were determined by flow cytometry on a PBMC aliquot from every donor. With respect to this clonotype: Its cognate antigen has yet to be identified. No much larger clonotype is one base removed from it; base qualities were not supplied.

Trimming leaves V shorter by 1 base and J shorter by 0 bases, with the junction holding 4 bases beyond the gene matches. The CDR3 sequence holds 17 residues, the cysteine and phenylalanine included. This entry keeps only the CDR3 DNA: 51 bases, framed from base 1. The receptor was derived from a woman in her sixties or seventies in good health. The chain links TRBV12-3 or TRBV12-4 with TRBJ1-5, with 9 bases matching TRBD1. Material: blood. The sequenced DNA: TGTGCCAGCAGTTTAGGGGACAGGGTAATTAGCAATCAGCCCCAGCATTTT. It encodes CASSLGDRVISNQPQHF.